The rows below give T cell receptor beta chains drawn from one sample of a study of OX40 agonist ivuxolimab in advanced cancers. Profiling relied on immunoSEQ multiplex PCR, and the TCRdb table lists in-frame clones only, not all of them. The sample includes roughly 90,000 clones, 94% of them seen just once. The specimen was CD4+ or CD8+ T cells sorted from blood, collected in a trial of the OX40 agonist ivuxolimab. These receptor sequences come from an adult with an advanced solid tumor such as melanoma, head and neck, liver or kidney cancer. The CDR3 runs from the conserved cysteine through the conserved F or W. Each record gives: D gene, V gene, J gene, CDR3 protein. The D gene is left open where the match is weak.

>.|TRBV10-3|TRBJ2-7
CAISEERGYEQYF
>.|TRBV29-1|TRBJ2-7
CSVLETDKSYEQYF
>.|TRBV2|TRBJ1-5
CASSRAISNQPQHF
>.|TRBV29-1|TRBJ2-5
CSVPNNRQVGTQYF
>.|TRBV5-6|TRBJ1-3
CASSLSGFGNTIYF
>.|TRBV30|TRBJ1-3
CAWIYGARDTIYF
>.|TRBV15|TRBJ1-1
CATSRDRNTEAFF
>TRBD1|TRBV19|TRBJ2-7
CASSISGTGGYEQYF
>.|TRBV10-1|TRBJ2-1
CASSALWGNEQFF
>.|TRBV5-1|TRBJ2-3
CASSLDGSASTDTQYF
>TRBD1|TRBV6-6|TRBJ2-1
CASSGQGNEQFF
>.|TRBV2|TRBJ2-7
CASSLNPTQQYF
>TRBD1|TRBV11-2|TRBJ2-7
CASSLGTGHYEQYF
>TRBD1|TRBV5-1|TRBJ1-1
CASSLESGTANTEAFF
>.|TRBV5-6|TRBJ1-6
CASSSGTEWYPLHF
>.|TRBV19|TRBJ1-2
CASSILGSFYGYTF
>.|TRBV11-2|TRBJ2-5
CASSPDGSQETQYF
>.|TRBV21-1|TRBJ2-4
CASSNSGDRSKNIQYF
>.|TRBV14|TRBJ1-2
CASSQAGVYYGYTF
>TRBD1|TRBV18|TRBJ2-2
CASSLDRFTGELFF
>TRBD1|TRBV27|TRBJ1-2
CASSLAPLGRGLGYTF
>.|TRBV7-8|TRBJ2-1
CASSLLRIRGDEQFF
>.|TRBV11-2|TRBJ1-1
CASSLHLGIMNTEAFF
>.|TRBV27|TRBJ2-3
CASSSTNTDTQYF
>.|TRBV13|TRBJ1-6
CASSLAHGYNSPLHF
>TRBD2|TRBV7-9|TRBJ2-3
CASSSRGLALQYF
>TRBD1|TRBV19|TRBJ1-1
CASQRTGGVNTEAFF
>.|TRBV19|TRBJ2-1
CASSIGSGVNEQFF
>.|TRBV5-5|TRBJ1-6
CASSFSGLNLYNSPLHF
>.|TRBV28|TRBJ1-1
CASSLGAGPFESPEAFF
>.|TRBV5-6|TRBJ2-7
CASSFGSSYEQYF
>TRBD1|TRBV4-1|TRBJ2-7
CASSQADRGHEQYF
>.|TRBV5-4|TRBJ1-5
CASSFNRDRPQHF
>.|TRBV29-1|TRBJ2-1
CSVDDSDYNEQFF
>.|TRBV7-9|TRBJ2-3
CATQEGADTQYF
>TRBD1|TRBV5-1|TRBJ2-3
CASSLDRGRTDTQYF
>.|TRBV4-3|TRBJ1-6
CASSQDLGGTYSPLHF
>.|TRBV18|TRBJ1-2
CASSPNAQAVYGYTF
>.|TRBV19|TRBJ2-7
CASSNGYEQYF
>TRBD1|TRBV7-4|TRBJ1-1
CASSSGARGMNTEAFF
>TRBD2|TRBV6-6|TRBJ2-5
CASSYGGGIQETQYF
>.|TRBV30|TRBJ2-7
CAWGTTTDEQYF
>TRBD2|TRBV28|TRBJ2-7
CASSPGLAGEQYF
>.|TRBV27|TRBJ1-1
CASSLSKTMNTEAFF
>TRBD1|TRBV5-6|TRBJ1-3
CASSLGTGASDYF
>.|TRBV2|TRBJ2-7
CASTQRQVPLYEQYF
>.|TRBV6-5|TRBJ1-2
CPSGRGDPGDTF
>.|TRBV5-1|TRBJ2-1
CASSLESAQRWDEQFF
>TRBD2|TRBV9|TRBJ2-7
CASSVTGGASSLEQYF
>.|TRBV6-6|TRBJ1-1
CASSYETLNTEAFF
>.|TRBV29-1|TRBJ1-4
CSASTGLPTNEKLFF
>TRBD1|TRBV5-4|TRBJ1-1
CASSLAPGQGKQSEAFF
>TRBD2|TRBV4-3|TRBJ2-2
CASRQLAGGVGELFF
>.|TRBV27|TRBJ1-5
CASSLQGWQPQHF
>TRBD2|TRBV27|TRBJ2-1
CASSLASGAYNEQFF
>TRBD1|TRBV13|TRBJ2-6
CASSSRDRASGANVLTF
>.|TRBV11-2|TRBJ2-1
CASSFQGPNYNEQFF